This T cell receptor beta chain was recorded in a study of Ad26.COV2.S vaccination and SARS-CoV-2 variants. Turning to the study itself: Administration of Ad26.COV2.S was intramuscular, either once or twice 56 days apart.

The treatment was: 15 to 20 received Ad26.COV2.S at low or high dose, single or two shots; 5 received placebo; per-sample allocation not given. The study sampled participants on day 63 after the first vaccine or placebo injection. Assay used: immunoSEQ multiplex PCR; TCRdb lists only in-frame clones, some missing. Among 200,000 to 250,000 clones listed, 88% were seen once. Specimen: peripheral blood, collected in a trial of Ad26.COV2.S vaccine versus placebo. This receptor was identified in a person between 18 and 60 years old who received the Ad26.COV2.S COVID-19 vaccine or a placebo.

The CDR3 bases are TGTGCCAGCAGCGCCCTCCCGGGACAGGGGGCTGGCGGGGAGCTGTTTTTT. Protein: CASSALPGQGAGGELFF. The J gene is TRBJ2-2, the V gene TRBV13; 12 bases line up with TRBD1. Germline-derived CDR1 and CDR2 are PRHDT and FYEKMQ (reference sequence). The CDR3 extends over 17 amino acids. V lost 5 bases and J lost 7; bases outside the gene matches: 11.